This T cell receptor (beta chain) appears in the sequencing data of a study of blood T cell repertoires in COVID-19. Per germline, CDR1 SGHAT and CDR2 FQNNGV. V shed 3 bases and J shed 5 bases, with 10 bases lying between them. This CDR3 region has 13 residues. All enrollees were roughly 18 to 89 years old and from under 25 US areas. Only in-frame clones appear in the TCRdb table, and some are missing; sequencing was by immunoSEQ multiplex PCR. The sample has under 200,000 clones; approximately 80% are singletons. Sequenced input: PBMCs or T cells enriched from blood (not recorded which). The V call is TRBV11-2, the J call TRBJ1-2; the D gene is possibly TRBD1 (6 bases). This TCR came from a woman aged 55 to 70 who had recovered from COVID-19. The CDR3 is CASSFSGDYGYTF. For the CDR3, the DNA is TGTGCCAGCAGCTTCTCAGGGGATTATGGCTACACCTTC.